These 25 T cell receptor beta chains came from one sample sequenced in a study of blood T cells in healthy people across ages. Sample-barcoded 5' priming and a J-beta primer mix drove a second PCR of 7 to 11 cycles. TCRdb re-called the 5' RACE reads with MiXCR, one entry per CDR3 protein. The data hold more than 700,000 distinct CDR3 sequences, with 40% to 65% observed a single time. The sequencing input was blood. Receptor source: an elderly man in good health.

The chain employs TRBV20-1 and TRBJ1-2; maybe TRBD1 (5 bases). The V and J ends lost 4 bases and 4 bases respectively, with 25 bases between them. This CDR3 has 17 amino acids. Per germline, CDR1 DFQATT and CDR2 SNEGSKA (reference sequence). This CDR3 reads CSATFPPGPRNLYGYTF. DNA of the CDR3: TGCAGTGCTACCTTTCCTCCAGGGCCCCGAAACCTCTATGGCTACACCTTC.

This chain links TRBV29-1 with TRBJ2-7; possibly TRBD2 for D (6 bases). Germline CDR1 and CDR2: SQVTM and ANQGSEA. V lost 4 bases and J 4 bases, leaving 17 bases between the germline ends. The CDR3 contains 14 residues. CDR3 protein: CSVVRDSGRYEQYF. The CDR3 coding sequence is TGCAGCGTTGTCCGGGACTCGGGTCGGTACGAGCAGTACTTC.

This clonotype has only one observation. The genes are TRBV29-1 and TRBJ1-1, with TRBD1 matching 7 bases. This CDR3 region has 11 residues. Germline V lookup: CDR1 SQVTM, CDR2 ANQGSEA. Losses at the gene ends were 7 bases for V and 9 bases for J; bases not matched to a gene: 8. The CDR3 region is CSAGGTVQAFF. The CDR3 DNA follows: TGCAGCGCAGGCGGGACAGTGCAAGCTTTCTTT.

The chain couples TRBV20-1 to TRBJ2-5, with 7 positions matching TRBD1. The CDR3 is made up of 15 amino acids. The V gene end was trimmed by 3 bases and the J gene end by 7 bases; junction bases not matched to a gene: 14. Looked up from germline, CDR1 is DFQATT and CDR2 is SNEGSKA (reference sequence). The CDR3 loop reads CSARHYRGGAGTQYF. The CDR3 coding sequence is TGCAGTGCTAGGCATTACCGAGGGGGCGCGGGGACCCAGTACTTC.

The CDR3 loop is CASSLGLAGDPETQYF. The CDR3 DNA sequence: TGTGCCAGCAGCTTGGGACTAGCGGGAGACCCAGAGACCCAGTACTTC. The V gene is TRBV5-8, the J gene TRBJ2-7, with 12 bases matching TRBD2. The DNA end is more similar to TRBJ2-5, so the J call may be wrong. There are 16 residues in the CDR3. The germline gives CDR1 SGHTS, CDR2 YDEGEE.

The DNA for the CDR3 is TGTGCCAGCTCAAAGCTCGCGCTCGTCGGGCGAAGTCGACAAGAGACCCAGTACTTC. Amino acid sequence: CASSKLALVGRSRQETQYF. This chain links TRBV18 with TRBJ2-5; no reliable D call. The length of the CDR3 is 19 residues. CDR1 and CDR2 (germline): KGHSH, LQKENI. The V end lost 5 bases, the J end lost 2 bases, and 27 bases lay between the germline ends.

The chain links TRBV5-5 to TRBJ2-1; 8 bases map to TRBD2. Germline values: CDR1 SGHKS, CDR2 YYEKEE (reference sequence). Unmatched junction bases numbered 12, after V lost 4 bases and J lost 9 bases. The CDR3 is 15 amino acids. The CDR3 is CASSLLAGGVSEQFF. Written as DNA, the CDR3 is TGTGCCAGCAGCCTTCTGGCGGGAGGTGTGAGTGAGCAGTTCTTC.

This clonotype has just a few counts. The V call is TRBV28, the J call TRBJ2-4; the D gene is possibly TRBD2 (5 bases). The DNA end favors TRBJ2-5, so the J call may be wrong. CDR3 length: 16 residues. CDR1 and CDR2 (germline): MDHEN, SYDVKM. The DNA for the CDR3 is TGTGCCAGCAGTTCATGGGCAGGAGGTTCGACGGAGACCCAGTACTTC. It specifies CASSSWAGGSTETQYF.

This sequence joins TRBV9 and TRBJ2-5, with D tentatively TRBD2 (6 bases). V was cut by 0 bases and J by 5 bases, with 14 bases left in between. The CDR3 covers 15 residues. CDR1 is SGDLS, CDR2 YYNGEE, per germline. The CDR3 spells CASSVEGLAVETQYF. In DNA form, the CDR3 reads TGTGCCAGCAGCGTAGAGGGGTTAGCGGTGGAGACCCAGTACTTC. Full variable domain (remainder filled in from reference TRBV9 and TRBJ2-5): DSGVTQTPKHLITATGQRVTLRCSPRSGDLSVYWYQQSLDQGLQFLIQYYNGEERAKGNILERFSAQQFPDLHSELNLSSLELGDSALYFCASSVEGLAVETQYFGPGTRLLVL.

As regards this clonotype: This may be a read error: a much more frequent sequence differs by one nucleotide. The CDR3 loop is CASSPQDNQPQHF. Here the CDR3 DNA reads TGTGCCAGCTCACCACAGGATAATCAGCCCCAGCATTTT. The chain carries TRBV18 and TRBJ1-5; D is unclear. Germline CDR1 and CDR2: KGHSH and LQKENI. The V end was cut by 1 base, the J end by 4 bases, with 5 bases between. This CDR3 spans 13 amino acids. Combining the CDR3 with reference TRBV18 and TRBJ1-5 gives the whole variable domain NAGVMQNPRHLVRRRGQEARLRCSPMKGHSHVYWYRQLPEEGLKFMVYLQKENIIDESGMPKERFSAEFPKEGPSILRIQQVVRGDSAAYFCASSPQDNQPQHFGDGTRLSIL.

This clonotype showed up just a few times. This chain links TRBV12-3 or TRBV12-4 with TRBJ2-1; TRBD2 agrees at 7 bases. This CDR3 spans 17 amino acids. Unmatched junction bases numbered 12, after V lost 5 bases and J lost 2 bases. In DNA form, the CDR3 reads TGTGCCAGCAGTCCCCCCCGGCTAGCGGCGACCTACAATGAGCAGTTCTTC. Translated: CASSPPRLAATYNEQFF.

V is TRBV9 and J is TRBJ2-7; TRBD1 aligns across 8 bases. This CDR3 has 14 residues. The V gene end was trimmed by 3 bases and the J gene end by 7 bases; junction bases not matched to a gene: 9. Germline V CDR1 and CDR2: SGDLS, YYNGEE. CDR3: CASSGLGTGGEQYF. CDR3 bases: TGTGCCAGCAGCGGATTGGGAACAGGGGGTGAGCAGTACTTC.

J is TRBJ2-1 and V is TRBV3-1; D ambiguous. The CDR3 length is 14 residues. Germline-derived CDR1 and CDR2 are LGHDT and YNNKEL (reference sequence). V was shortened by 6 bases and J by 9 bases, with 18 bases between the two germline ends. The CDR3 region has the DNA TGTGCCAGCAGACCAACCTCTCCGGCTAGTGAGCAGTTCTTC. This encodes CASRPTSPASEQFF.

The genes are TRBV7-9 and TRBJ1-2; tentative D call: TRBD1 (5 bases). CDR1 is SEHNR and CDR2 is FQNEAQ in the germline V gene (reference sequence). Trimming pared 6 bases from V and 4 bases from J, leaving 18 bases between. CDR3 length: 15 amino acids. CDR3 residues: CASRSPGTLSYGYTF. CDR3 nucleotides: TGTGCCAGCAGGTCCCCCGGGACGCTAAGCTATGGCTACACCTTC.

The chain has TRBV20-1 and TRBJ2-7; maybe TRBD2 (6 bases). The CDR3 has 16 amino acids. V was shortened by 6 bases and J by 1 base, with 22 bases between the two germline ends. Germline V gene lookup returns CDR1 DFQATT and CDR2 SNEGSKA (reference sequence). This chain's CDR3 is CSAHSWVLAGSYEQYF. In nucleotides, the CDR3 is TGCAGTGCCCATAGTTGGGTGCTGGCGGGGTCCTACGAGCAGTACTTC.

The genes are TRBV30 and TRBJ1-2; 9 bases are shared with TRBD1. From germline, CDR1 is GTSNPN and CDR2 SVGIG (reference sequence). The CDR3 spans 13 residues. V gave up 3 bases and J gave up 3 bases; unmatched junction bases: 2. This chain's CDR3 is CAWRDRGDYGYTF. The CDR3 DNA follows: TGTGCCTGGAGGGACAGGGGTGACTATGGCTACACCTTC.

The rearrangement links TRBV6-5 to TRBJ2-7; no clear D gene. The CDR3 is 14 residues long. Trimming stripped 5 bases from V and 3 bases from J, with 14 bases between. Germline CDR1 reads MNHEY; CDR2 reads SVGAGI. CDR3 nucleotides: TGTGCCAGCAGTGTAGGTAACCGCAACTACGAGCAGTACTTC. Translated: CASSVGNRNYEQYF.

CDR3 loop: CASSLVEGHRYAYF. The CDR3 nucleotides are TGTGCCAGCAGCTTGGTCGAGGGGCACAGATACGCGTATTTT. The chain is built from TRBV5-5 and TRBJ2-3, with D possibly being TRBD1 or TRBD2 (5 bases each). The germline V gene has CDR1 SGHKS and CDR2 YYEKEE (reference sequence). Trimming left V 0 bases short and J 14 bases short, with 19 bases between. The CDR3 runs to 14 residues.

The rearrangement uses TRBV29-1 and TRBJ2-2; TRBD2 matches at 8 bases. The germline V gene has CDR1 SQVTM and CDR2 ANQGSEA. This CDR3 is 14 amino acids long. V was pared by 4 bases and J by 4 bases, with 5 bases of the junction left unmatched. CDR3 bases: TGCAGCGTTGTTGGGACTAGGGGCACCGGGGAGCTGTTTTTT. It is translated as CSVVGTRGTGELFF.

The V gene is TRBV9, the J gene TRBJ2-1; either TRBD1 or TRBD2 may fit D (6 bases each). Germline CDR1 and CDR2: SGDLS and YYNGEE. V was pared by 4 bases and J by 7 bases, with 15 bases between. This CDR3 spans 14 amino acids. In DNA, the CDR3 is TGTGCCAGCAGCAAGGGGGGAAACGGGAATGAGCAGTTCTTC. Translation: CASSKGGNGNEQFF.

The J gene is TRBJ2-1, the V gene TRBV20-1; D is perhaps TRBD2 (6 bases). From germline, CDR1 is DFQATT and CDR2 SNEGSKA (reference sequence). Trimming shortened V by 3 bases and J by 3 bases, and 15 bases separated the two germline ends. CDR3 length: 15 residues. CDR3 amino acids: CSARRLARFYNEQFF. CDR3 coding DNA: TGCAGTGCTAGGAGGCTAGCGAGATTCTACAATGAGCAGTTCTTC.

The V gene is TRBV24-1, the J gene TRBJ2-1, with D tentatively TRBD1 or TRBD2 (5 bases each). This CDR3 is 15 amino acids long. Germline CDR1 KGHDR, CDR2 SFDVKD. Trimming cost V 3 bases and J 1 base, with 9 bases left between them. The CDR3 DNA reads as TGTGCCACCAGTGATGGGGGAAGGTCCTACAATGAGCAGTTCTTC. It translates to CATSDGGRSYNEQFF.

The chain is built from TRBV12-3 or TRBV12-4 and TRBJ2-6; no reliable D call. The CDR3 sequence is 15 residues long. Trimming left V 5 bases short and J 8 bases short, with 16 bases between. The CDR3 loop reads CASSPRGASPNVLTF. CDR3 DNA sequence: TGTGCCAGCAGTCCCCGAGGAGCCAGTCCCAACGTCCTGACTTTC.

This chain uses TRBV10-3 with TRBJ2-3, with D maybe TRBD1 (6 bases). CDR1 and CDR2 from the germline V gene are ENHRY and SYGVKD. The CDR3 length is 16 residues. Trimming stripped 3 bases from V and 2 bases from J, with 15 bases between. CDR3 nucleotide sequence: TGTGCCATCAGTGACCGGGACACCGCATACACAGATACGCAGTATTTT. Its translation is CAISDRDTAYTDTQYF.

This clonotype was observed a single time. This chain uses TRBV24-1 with TRBJ2-1, with a tentative D call TRBD2 (6 bases). Germline assignment: CDR1 KGHDR and CDR2 SFDVKD. V lost 7 bases and J 7 bases, leaving 13 bases between the germline ends. This CDR3 has 13 residues. The CDR3 region is CATSTTGENEQFF. The CDR3 DNA follows: TGTGCCACCAGCACAACGGGAGAGAATGAGCAGTTCTTC.